This T cell receptor beta chain stems from a study of cytomegalovirus exposure and HLA in healthy donors. Germline CDR1 reads SNHLY; CDR2 reads FYNNEI. The CDR3 sequence is 13 residues long. V gave up 4 bases and J gave up 5 bases; unmatched junction bases: 1. The study ran its PCR with 60 Vbeta and 13 Jbeta primers. Clones were sequenced by immunoSEQ multiplex PCR, and TCRdb holds only the in-frame ones, with some missing. The sample includes around 200,000 clones, roughly 88% of them seen just once. This clone was found many times. Antigen unknown. Additional DNA sequences in this sample encode the identical CDR3. Regarding the study as a whole: The study put some 160 TCR beta chains on its list as cytomegalovirus-associated. Many donors shared some public TCRs, even though most TCR sequences were rare. Later analysis suggested links between common viral pathogens and several top significant clusters.

Sequenced input: PBMCs. The V and J genes are TRBV2 and TRBJ1-1, with 10 bases fitting TRBD1. The receptor comes from a girl between 2 and 10 years old in good health and CMV-seropositive. CDR3 protein: CASSGTGGTEAFF. CDR3 nucleotides: TGTGCCAGCAGTGGGACAGGGGGAACTGAAGCTTTCTTT.